These 28 T cell receptor beta chains originate from one sample sequenced in a study of T cells in women clearing cervical HPV infection. TCRdb's copy holds only in-frame clones and misses some; the assay was immunoSEQ multiplex PCR. The sample data list 45,000 to 55,000 clones. The sequenced sample consisted of blood buffy coat. The receptors stem from a woman aged 18-70 years with a cervical HPV16 infection that either progressed to CIN3+ or cleared (not recorded which).

On this clone: The read ends 3 residues early relative to the CDR3; the germline J gene fills the gap. The chain employs TRBV7-2 and TRBJ2-3; TRBD2 matches 11 bases. The germline CDR1 and CDR2 sequences are SGHTA and FQGNSA. This CDR3 contains 15 residues. This chain's CDR3 is CASSPSGGRGDAQYF. CDR3 DNA, as far as it was read: TGTGCCAGCAGCCCTAGCGGGGGGCGGGGGGATGCG.

To note about this clone: Read sequence stops 3 residues before the CDR3 end, and the germline J gene provides the missing end. The chain joins TRBV18 to TRBJ2-2, with 10 bases that match TRBD2. V shed 6 bases and J 3 bases; nucleotides not matched to a gene: 1. The CDR3 spans 14 residues. CDR1 is KGHSH, CDR2 LQKENI, per germline. The sequenced part of the CDR3 DNA is TGTGCCAGCTCGGGGACTAGCGACACCGGGGAG. This translates into CASSGTSDTGE. The whole CDR3 protein reads CASSGTSDTGELFF.

On this clone itself: The DNA ends 3 residues before the CDR3 does, and the rest of the CDR3 is filled in from the germline J gene. The chain employs TRBV20-1 and TRBJ2-7; 7 nucleotides agree with TRBD2. Germline V gives CDR1 DFQATT, CDR2 SNEGSKA (reference sequence). Trimming cost V 5 bases and J 2 bases; bases outside gene matches: 21. This CDR3 contains 18 residues. The CDR3 DNA, read in part, is TGCAGTGCTTGGGGGGGAAATCCATCATCAGCATTGCCCTACGAG. It is translated as CSAWGGNPSSALPYE. The whole CDR3 reads CSAWGGNPSSALPYEQYF.

In the case of this clone: The read terminates 3 residues before the CDR3 end, so the remaining end is supplied by the germline J gene. The chain couples TRBV27 to TRBJ1-6; no clear D gene. The CDR3 length is 13 residues. Trimming removed 6 bases at V and 10 bases at J, with 13 bases between. CDR1 MNHEY and CDR2 SMNVEV come from the germline V gene (reference sequence). CDR3 loop: CASSLISGSPLHF. The CDR3 DNA, read in part, is TGTGCCAGCAGCCTAATTAGCGGATCACCC.

A remark on this clone: Coverage ceases 3 residues before the CDR3 finishes, and the germline J gene fills in the end. This chain joins TRBV6-2 or TRBV6-3 and TRBJ2-5; possibly TRBD2 for D (7 bases). The V end lost 5 bases, the J end lost 4 bases, and 14 bases lay between the germline ends. This CDR3 spans 14 amino acids. Germline V CDR1 and CDR2: MNHEY, SVGEGT. CDR3 DNA (partial): TGTGCCAGCAGTACCGGGGGGCTCGCAGAGACC. Translation gives CASSTGGLAET. The whole CDR3 sequence is CASSTGGLAETQYF.

A remark on this clone: The read is 3 residues too short to cover the CDR3 end, so that end is filled in from the germline J gene. J is TRBJ2-1 and V is TRBV20-1; TRBD2 matches 9 bases. Germline V gene data show CDR1 as DFQATT and CDR2 as SNEGSKA (reference sequence). The CDR3 consists of 18 residues. The junction had 13 bases not matched to a gene; V was cut back by 3 bases and J by 1 base. The CDR3 sequence is CSARPGRGGIESYNEQFF. The sequenced part of the CDR3 DNA is TGCAGTGCTAGGCCTGGGCGGGGGGGCATTGAGTCCTACAATGAG.

As regards this clone: The read finishes 3 residues shy of the CDR3 end, and the germline J gene is used to complete it. This chain links TRBV28 with TRBJ1-5; 10 positions match TRBD1. CDR1 is MDHEN, CDR2 SYDVKM, per germline. The CDR3 has 20 amino acids. With V trimmed by 4 bases and J by 2 bases, 17 bases remained unmatched. CDR3 in amino acids: CASSSPPLTGTGAGNQPQHF. CDR3 DNA, as far as it was read: TGTGCCAGCAGTTCCCCGCCCTTGACCGGGACAGGGGCTGGCAATCAGCCC.

Of note for this clone: From the germline J gene comes the end of the CDR3, since the read stops 3 residues before it. This sequence joins TRBV6-4 and TRBJ1-1; 8 nucleotides line up with TRBD1. Unmatched junction bases numbered 11, after V lost 5 bases and J lost 6 bases. The germline gives CDR1 MRHNA, CDR2 SNTAGT. The CDR3 loop spans 15 amino acids. The CDR3 loop is CASSLQGGSGAEAFF. Partial CDR3 DNA: TGTGCCAGCAGTCTACAGGGGGGTTCGGGAGCTGAA.

About this clone itself: The observed sequence ends 3 residues before the CDR3 terminus, with the missing tail filled in from the germline J gene. The gene calls are TRBV5-1 and TRBJ1-6; the D is unclear. The CDR3 sequence is 15 residues long. Germline loops: CDR1 SGHRS, CDR2 YFSETQ. V was pared by 0 bases and J by 1 base, with 5 bases between. The covered CDR3 bases are TGCGCCAGCAGCTTGGAAGGGTCCTATAATTCACCC. Amino acid sequence: CASSLEGSYNSP. The complete CDR3 protein is CASSLEGSYNSPLHF.

About this clone itself: Read data end 3 residues before the CDR3 end; the end is taken from the germline J gene. The chain is built from TRBV10-3 and TRBJ1-2; D remains ambiguous. The CDR3 length is 16 residues. From germline, CDR1 is ENHRY and CDR2 SYGVKD. Trimming removed 0 bases at V and 4 bases at J, with 15 bases between. The covered CDR3 bases are TGTGCCATCAGTGAGTCGGCAGATCCGAGTTTCTATGGC. Its protein product is CAISESADPSFYG. The CDR3, in full, reads CAISESADPSFYGYTF.

Details on this clone: Read sequence stops 3 residues before the CDR3 end, and the germline J gene provides the missing end. The V call is TRBV7-2, the J call TRBJ2-5; 7 bases line up with TRBD2. Germline CDR1 is SGHTA and CDR2 is FQGNSA. V lost 2 bases and J lost 4; bases outside the gene matches: 4. The CDR3 loop spans 14 amino acids. CDR3 residues: CASSLFGGIETQYF. The DNA read from the CDR3 is TGTGCCAGCAGCTTATTCGGGGGGATAGAGACC.

To note about this clone: The DNA ends 3 residues before the CDR3 does, and the rest of the CDR3 is filled in from the germline J gene. This chain uses TRBV29-1 with TRBJ2-7, with D possibly TRBD2 on 7 matching bases. Germline assignment: CDR1 SQVTM and CDR2 ANQGSEA. V was shortened by 7 bases and J by 2 bases, with 15 bases between the two germline ends. The CDR3 contains 13 residues. The covered CDR3 bases are TGCAGCGCCGAGGGGGGGAAGACCTACGAG. Its protein is CSAEGGKTYE. The entire CDR3 is CSAEGGKTYEQYF.

The CDR3: CASSSGPGGEQYF. CDR3 DNA, as far as it was read: TGTGCCAGCAGCTCCGGGCCCGGGGGCGAG. The chain couples TRBV11-3 to TRBJ2-7, with D possibly matching TRBD2 (6 bases). The sequenced fragment ends 3 residues before the CDR3 boundary, so the rest is inferred from the germline J gene. CDR1 SGHNT and CDR2 YENEEA come from the germline V gene. This CDR3 comprises 13 residues. Trimming took off 4 bases at V and 6 bases at J, with 13 bases between the two ends.

Notes on this clone: With the read ending 3 residues before the CDR3 end, the germline J gene is used to fill in that end. The chain couples TRBV19 to TRBJ2-2; D may be TRBD2 (7 bases). The CDR3 covers 16 residues. Germline CDR1 and CDR2: LNHDA and SQIVND (reference sequence). The germline V and J ends were trimmed by 7 bases and 4 bases, with 19 bases remaining between them. CDR3 amino acids: CASTTRRGAATGELFF. CDR3 DNA, as far as it was read: TGTGCCAGTACCACCCGTCGGGGGGCGGCCACCGGGGAG.

CDR3 region: CAGGGAGANVLTF. CDR3 DNA (partial): TGTGCCGGGGGGGGCGCTGGGGCCAACGTC. The rearrangement links TRBV30 to TRBJ2-6, with D possibly TRBD2 on 7 matching bases. The read stops 3 residues short of the end of the CDR3; the missing end is completed from the germline J gene. CDR1 is GTSNPN and CDR2 is SVGIG in the germline V gene (reference sequence). V was trimmed by 8 bases and J by 2 bases, leaving 10 bases between them. This CDR3 comprises 13 residues.

In regard to this clone: The CDR3 goes on 3 residues after the read ends, and that part is filled in from the germline J gene. The chain has TRBV20-1 and TRBJ2-5; possible D gene TRBD1, 6 bases. CDR3 size: 15 residues. The V end was cut by 2 bases, the J end by 5 bases, with 18 bases between. Germline V gene sequence: CDR1 DFQATT, CDR2 SNEGSKA (reference sequence). This CDR3 reads CSARSDRSHLETQYF. The DNA read from the CDR3 is TGCAGTGCTAGAAGTGACAGGTCACATTTGGAGACC.

CDR3 DNA, as far as it was read: TGTGCCAGCAGCTCCCTTGAAGCGGGGCTAACCTACGAG. It translates to CASSSLEAGLTYE. The complete CDR3 sequence is CASSSLEAGLTYEQYF. V usage is TRBV6-2 or TRBV6-3 and J usage is TRBJ2-7; 7 positions match TRBD2. The CDR3 end lies 3 residues beyond the end of the read and is filled in from the germline J gene. V shed 6 bases, J shed 2 bases, and the junction held 13 bases outside the gene matches. The germline V gene encodes CDR1 MNHEY and CDR2 SVGEGT. The CDR3 sequence is 16 residues long.

A note on this clone: The read ends 3 residues early relative to the CDR3; the germline J gene fills the gap. The chain recombines TRBV7-3 with TRBJ1-2; possibly TRBD1 for D (6 bases). The germline V and J ends were trimmed by 9 bases and 5 bases, with 22 bases remaining between them. Germline CDR1 reads SGHTA; CDR2 reads FQGTGA. The CDR3 covers 15 residues. The covered CDR3 bases are TGTGCCAGGGGGGCGGGCGTGACTCCCTTATATGGC. It yields the protein CARGAGVTPLYG. The whole CDR3 sequence reads CARGAGVTPLYGYTF.

Notes on this clone: The CDR3 is cut off 3 residues early in the read; its end comes from the germline J gene. This chain uses TRBV7-8 with TRBJ2-1; D unresolved. CDR1 and CDR2 from the germline V gene are SGHVS and FQNEAQ. The CDR3 is 15 residues long. Trimming pared 5 bases from V and 0 bases from J, leaving 11 bases between. The part of the CDR3 DNA that was read is TGTGCCAGCAGCCCCCGCATAGCCTCCTACAATGAG. Translation gives CASSPRIASYNE. The entire CDR3 sequence reads CASSPRIASYNEQFF.

Concerning this clone: The CDR3 extends 3 residues past the end of the read, so its final part is completed from the germline J gene. The chain has TRBV5-1 and TRBJ2-2, with 10 nucleotides matching TRBD2. CDR3 length equals 16 residues. Germline CDR1 is SGHRS and CDR2 is YFSETQ. After removal of 4 bases from V and 10 bases from J, the junction contained 13 bases not matched to a gene. The CDR3 DNA, read in part, is TGCGCCAGCAGCGCGGGGGGACTAGCGATAGGAGAGGAG. Protein product: CASSAGGLAIGEE. The full CDR3 sequence reads CASSAGGLAIGEELFF.

On this clone itself: Read data end 3 residues before the CDR3 end; the end is taken from the germline J gene. The chain employs TRBV29-1 and TRBJ2-5, with 9 bases fitting TRBD1. The CDR3 sequence is 13 residues long. V trimming: 1 base; J trimming: 7 bases; junction bases outside the gene matches: 4. CDR1 is SQVTM and CDR2 is ANQGSEA in the germline V gene. CDR3 loop: CSVEGDRGRTQYF. Partial CDR3 DNA: TGCAGCGTTGAAGGCGACAGGGGGAGGACC.

On this clone: The CDR3 end is not reached by the read, which stops 3 residues before it; the germline J gene fills it in. V and J are TRBV7-9 and TRBJ2-1; a weak D match, TRBD1 (6 bases). V gave up 5 bases and J gave up 4 bases, with 9 bases separating them. There are 13 residues in the CDR3. Germline CDR1 is SEHNR and CDR2 is FQNEAQ (reference sequence). The DNA read from the CDR3 is TGTGCCAGCAGCCCCGGACAGTACAATGAG. Protein: CASSPGQYNE. The entire CDR3 sequence reads CASSPGQYNEQFF.

CDR3 DNA (partial): TGTGCCAGCAGTTCGGACAGGAGGCAATCAGGAAGAACTGAA. Protein sequence: CASSSDRRQSGRTE. The CDR3 reads in full as CASSSDRRQSGRTEAFF. The chain carries TRBV6-2 or TRBV6-3 and TRBJ1-1, with 7 bases that match TRBD1. The read halts 3 residues ahead of the CDR3 end, with the missing end drawn from the germline J gene. After removal of 4 bases from V and 5 bases from J, the junction contained 16 bases not matched to a gene. CDR3 length: 17 amino acids. The germline gives CDR1 MNHEY, CDR2 SVGEGT.

To note about this clone: The missing CDR3 end, 3 residues past where the read stops, is filled in from the germline J gene. The gene calls are TRBV5-1 and TRBJ2-5, with 11 bases matching TRBD1. The CDR3 contains 16 residues. Germline V gives CDR1 SGHRS, CDR2 YFSETQ. The ends lost 4 bases at V and 1 base at J; junction bases unmatched: 6. The CDR3 is CASSPGTGGTQETQYF. CDR3 DNA (partial): TGCGCCAGCAGCCCGGGGACAGGGGGGACCCAAGAGACC.

On this clone: The read terminates 3 residues before the CDR3 end, so the remaining end is supplied by the germline J gene. V gene TRBV5-1 combines with J gene TRBJ1-1; 7 bases map to TRBD1. The V and J ends lost 2 bases and 0 bases, in that order; junction bases with no gene match: 4. The CDR3 totals 15 residues. Looked up from germline, CDR1 is SGHRS and CDR2 is YFSETQ. CDR3 bases read: TGCGCCAGCAGCTTACAACAGGGGATGAACACTGAA. Amino acid sequence: CASSLQQGMNTE. The whole CDR3 protein is CASSLQQGMNTEAFF.

Concerning this clone itself: The read is 3 residues too short to cover the CDR3 end, so that end is filled in from the germline J gene. J is TRBJ1-1 and V is TRBV7-3; D perhaps matches TRBD1 (6 bases). Trimming shortened V by 5 bases and J by 4 bases, and 11 bases separated the two germline ends. CDR1 and CDR2 from the germline V gene are SGHTA and FQGTGA. CDR3 size: 13 residues. The CDR3 loop is CASSLQGFTEAFF. Partial CDR3 DNA: TGTGCCAGCAGCCTACAGGGATTCACTGAA.

With respect to this clone: The CDR3 end lies 3 residues beyond the end of the read and is filled in from the germline J gene. This chain connects TRBV20-1 to TRBJ1-5, with TRBD1 as a possible D gene (5 bases). The CDR3 contains 17 residues. With 2 bases removed from V and 0 bases from J, the gap between germline ends came to 17 bases. CDR1 is DFQATT and CDR2 is SNEGSKA in the germline V gene (reference sequence). CDR3 sequence reads: CSARYPWGGNSNQPQHF. Partial CDR3 DNA: TGCAGTGCTAGATACCCCTGGGGCGGTAATAGCAATCAGCCC.

With regard to this clone: With the read ending 3 residues before the CDR3 end, the germline J gene is used to fill in that end. The rearrangement uses TRBV5-4 and TRBJ2-4; 11 nucleotides align to TRBD2. The CDR3 contains 14 residues. Trimming at V came to 3 bases and at J to 6 bases, leaving 2 bases not matched to a gene. The germline CDR1 and CDR2 sequences are SGHNT and YYREEE (reference sequence). The covered CDR3 bases are TGTGCCAGCAGCTCCGGGACTAGCGGAAACATT. Its translation is CASSSGTSGNI. The full CDR3 is CASSSGTSGNIQYF.